The 29 T cell receptor beta chains below all came from one sample that was sequenced in a study of cytomegalovirus exposure and HLA in healthy donors. PCR primers comprised 60 Vbeta and 13 Jbeta primers. Sequencing was performed with immunoSEQ multiplex PCR; in TCRdb, only in-frame clones are kept and a portion is missing. The sample holds about 200,000 clones, about 88% seen once. The sample consisted of PBMCs. The receptors derive from a woman aged 30 to 39 in good health and CMV-seronegative.

This chain links TRBV7-2 with TRBJ2-6; perhaps TRBD1 as D (6 bases). Germline V gives CDR1 SGHTA, CDR2 FQGNSA. Trimming shortened V by 5 bases and J by 1 base, and 9 bases separated the two germline ends. The CDR3 is 15 amino acids. The CDR3 DNA reads as TGTGCCAGCAGCCTCACAGGGTCTGGGGCCAACGTCCTGACTTTC. Amino acids: CASSLTGSGANVLTF.

J is TRBJ2-5 and V is TRBV9; 12 bases are shared with TRBD1. Germline V gives CDR1 SGDLS, CDR2 YYNGEE. The CDR3 loop spans 15 amino acids. V lost 3 bases to trimming and J lost 11 bases; unmatched junction nucleotides: 11. DNA for the CDR3: TGTGCCAGCAGCGCCACCGGGACAGGGGGCGATGAGCAGTACTTC. Translating gives CASSATGTGGDEQYF.

This chain links TRBV9 with TRBJ2-1; D is undetermined. CDR3 length: 13 amino acids. V was shortened by 2 bases and J by 6 bases, with 9 bases between the two germline ends. Germline V gene lookup returns CDR1 SGDLS and CDR2 YYNGEE. CDR3: CASSVQSSNEQFF. The CDR3 DNA follows: TGTGCCAGCAGCGTGCAATCTAGCAATGAGCAGTTCTTC.

The table lists this clone with a count of one. The V gene is TRBV9, the J gene TRBJ2-1; TRBD2 matches 8 bases. The V gene's germline CDR1 is SGDLS and CDR2 YYNGEE. V gave up 1 base and J gave up 5 bases; unmatched junction bases: 5. The CDR3 totals 15 residues. The CDR3 region is CASSVIAGYHNEQFF. Here the CDR3 DNA reads TGTGCCAGCAGCGTAATAGCGGGATACCACAATGAGCAGTTCTTC.

V is TRBV29-1 and J is TRBJ2-1; 10 nucleotides line up with TRBD2. Germline CDR1 SQVTM, CDR2 ANQGSEA. This CDR3 contains 16 residues. The V gene end was trimmed by 5 bases and the J gene end by 2 bases; junction bases not matched to a gene: 9. The CDR3 nucleotides read TGCAGCGTTTTAGCGGGGGGCCCTACAACCTACAATGAGCAGTTCTTC. It yields the protein CSVLAGGPTTYNEQFF.

This clone has a single count. The V call is TRBV6-6, the J call TRBJ2-5; D possibly corresponds to TRBD1 (5 bases). The J call may be wrong; the DNA end is better matched by TRBJ2-7. Germline V gene data show CDR1 as MNHNY and CDR2 as SVGAGI (reference sequence). The CDR3 sequence is 14 residues long. The CDR3 DNA reads as TGTGCCAGCAGGCCACCAGGGAATCCCGACGAGCAGTACTTC. Its protein is CASRPPGNPDEQYF.

The rearrangement uses TRBV2 and TRBJ2-1; 7 nucleotides agree with TRBD1. This CDR3 region has 13 residues. The junction had 4 bases not matched to a gene; V was cut back by 2 bases and J by 9 bases. Germline CDR1 and CDR2: SNHLY and FYNNEI. Here the CDR3 DNA reads TGTGCCAGCAGTGAATTACCAGGGGGTGAGCAGTTCTTC. Its translation: CASSELPGGEQFF. Using reference TRBV2 and TRBJ2-1 for the parts outside the CDR3, the full variable domain is EPEVTQTPSHQVTQMGQEVILRCVPISNHLYFYWYRQILGQKVEFLVSFYNNEISEKSEIFDDQFSVERPDGSNFTLKIRSTKLEDSAMYFCASSELPGGEQFFGPGTRLTVL.

This clone has a handful of counts. This rearrangement joins TRBV21-1 to TRBJ2-1; the table names TRBD2, a call not compared with the DNA. TRBV21-1 is given as a pseudogene. This CDR3 contains 17 residues. CDR3: CASSKLASGGSYNEQFF. The CDR3 DNA sequence: TGTGCCAGCAGCAAACTGGCTAGCGGGGGCTCCTACAATGAGCAGTTCTTC.

This clone was detected a few times. The chain carries TRBV7-9 and TRBJ2-5; D possibly corresponds to TRBD2 (5 bases). Trimming removed 5 bases at V and 3 bases at J, with 13 bases between. This CDR3 is built from 14 residues. Germline CDR1 and CDR2: SEHNR and FQNEAQ (reference sequence). The CDR3 DNA sequence: TGTGCCAGCAGCCACCGAGGGAGTGAAGAGACCCAGTACTTC. It is translated as CASSHRGSEETQYF.

The rearrangement joins TRBV27 to TRBJ2-1; 10 bases are a match to TRBD2. The CDR3 length is 16 residues. V gave up 3 bases and J gave up 4 bases; unmatched junction bases: 6. Germline CDR1 reads MNHEY; CDR2 reads SMNVEV (reference sequence). CDR3 loop: CASSFSGGHRYNEQFF. CDR3 sequence (DNA): TGTGCCAGCAGTTTTAGCGGGGGGCATCGTTACAATGAGCAGTTCTTC.

This chain links TRBV7-8 with TRBJ2-7, with 12 bases fitting TRBD2. There are 15 residues in the CDR3. V shed 3 bases, J shed 4 bases, and the junction held 4 bases outside the gene matches. Germline CDR1 is SGHVS and CDR2 is FQNEAQ. The CDR3: CASSFLAGGPYEQYF. CDR3 bases: TGTGCCAGCAGCTTTCTAGCGGGAGGGCCTTACGAGCAGTACTTC.

The chain has TRBV5-1 and TRBJ2-7, with 9 bases lining up with TRBD1. This CDR3 has 15 residues. Germline values: CDR1 SGHRS, CDR2 YFSETQ. With 0 bases clipped from V and 4 bases from J, the junction kept 5 bases outside the gene matches. CDR3 in DNA: TGCGCCAGCAGCTTGGCAGCGGGACAGGGATACGAGCAGTACTTC. This translates into CASSLAAGQGYEQYF.

Only one count was recorded for this clone. The chain employs TRBV6-5 and TRBJ1-2, with 8 bases lining up with TRBD1. The CDR3 is 16 amino acids. CDR1 and CDR2 (germline): MNHEY, SVGAGI. The V segment lost 2 bases and the J segment 2 bases; nucleotides outside the gene matches: 7. For the CDR3, the DNA is TGTGCCAGCAGTTACGGCTCTGGACAGGGCAACTATGGCTACACCTTC. It is translated as CASSYGSGQGNYGYTF.

CDR3 protein: CASSLALLDTQYF. The CDR3 nucleotides are TGTGCCAGCAGCTTAGCCCTTTTGGATACGCAGTATTTT. The chain has TRBV11-2 and TRBJ2-3; D gene ambiguous. V dropped 1 base and J dropped 6 bases, with 8 bases sitting between them. From germline, CDR1 is SGHAT and CDR2 FQNNGV. This CDR3 comprises 13 residues.

The rearrangement uses TRBV18 and TRBJ2-2, with D maybe TRBD1 (6 bases). V was shortened by 1 base and J by 4 bases, with 10 bases between the two germline ends. Germline V CDR1 and CDR2: KGHSH, LQKENI. This CDR3 region has 15 residues. The chain's CDR3 is CASSPQDSFTGELFF. The CDR3 coding sequence is TGTGCCAGCTCACCACAGGACAGCTTCACCGGGGAGCTGTTTTTT. Together with reference TRBV18 and TRBJ2-2, the CDR3 gives the full variable domain: NAGVMQNPRHLVRRRGQEARLRCSPMKGHSHVYWYRQLPEEGLKFMVYLQKENIIDESGMPKERFSAEFPKEGPSILRIQQVVRGDSAAYFCASSPQDSFTGELFFGEGSRLTVL.

This clone was recorded once. The chain couples TRBV19 to TRBJ1-1; D is perhaps TRBD1 (6 bases). V was pared by 5 bases and J by 1 base, with 11 bases between. Looked up from germline, CDR1 is LNHDA and CDR2 is SQIVND (reference sequence). CDR3 length: 14 amino acids. The CDR3 loop reads CASSPLDRNTEAFF. In DNA form, the CDR3 reads TGTGCCAGTAGTCCCCTGGACAGGAACACTGAAGCTTTCTTT.

The chain recombines TRBV28 with TRBJ2-1; 10 nucleotides line up with TRBD2. The CDR3 totals 15 residues. Per the germline V gene, CDR1 is MDHEN and CDR2 is SYDVKM. Trimming cost V 5 bases and J 4 bases; bases outside gene matches: 5. CDR3 coding DNA: TGTGCCAGCAGTGAGCGGGGGGGTTGGTACAATGAGCAGTTCTTC. It codes for CASSERGGWYNEQFF.

Remarks on this clone: At the DNA level, this CDR3 is encoded by other sequences in the same sample as well. The chain combines TRBV27 with TRBJ1-1, with D perhaps TRBD1 (5 bases). Trimming shortened V by 0 bases and J by 5 bases, and 10 bases separated the two germline ends. The CDR3 spans 14 residues. Germline V CDR1 and CDR2: MNHEY, SMNVEV (reference sequence). Here the CDR3 reads CASSLSGGGTEAFF. CDR3 bases: TGTGCCAGCAGTTTATCGGGGGGAGGGACTGAAGCTTTCTTT.

This clone has only one observation. The chain has TRBV5-1 and TRBJ2-7, with unresolved D. The CDR3 length is 13 residues. Germline V gene lookup returns CDR1 SGHRS and CDR2 YFSETQ. V was clipped by 2 bases and J by 5 bases, with 11 bases between them. Here the CDR3 reads CASSLEATHEQYF. The CDR3 nucleotides are TGCGCCAGCAGCTTAGAAGCGACCCACGAGCAGTACTTC.

V usage is TRBV27 and J usage is TRBJ2-7, with 8 nucleotides matching TRBD2. Germline assignment: CDR1 MNHEY and CDR2 SMNVEV (reference sequence). With 4 bases clipped from V and 3 bases from J, the junction kept 2 bases outside the gene matches. This CDR3 has 13 residues. The CDR3 here is CASSYSGGYEQYF. CDR3 nucleotides: TGTGCCAGCAGTTACAGCGGGGGCTACGAGCAGTACTTC.

In its sample, this clone was seen a few times. The chain carries TRBV7-9 and TRBJ2-1, with TRBD1 identical over 8 bases. The J segment lost 12 bases and the V segment lost 0 bases, leaving 1 base of the junction unmatched. There are 12 residues in the CDR3. Germline V CDR1 and CDR2: SEHNR, FQNEAQ (reference sequence). CDR3 DNA sequence: TGTGCCAGCAGCTTAGCTGGGACAGGGCAGTTCTTC. This encodes CASSLAGTGQFF.

This chain connects TRBV7-9 to TRBJ2-1, with 9 bases fitting TRBD2. In germline, CDR1 is SEHNR, CDR2 FQNEAQ (reference sequence). The junction had 7 bases not matched to a gene; V was cut back by 1 base and J by 9 bases. This CDR3 is built from 15 residues. The CDR3 DNA sequence: TGTGCCAGCAGCTTAGGTTTAGCGGGAGATCGTGAGCAGTTCTTC. The encoded protein is CASSLGLAGDREQFF.

This chain links TRBV7-9 with TRBJ1-1; 12 bases align to TRBD1. V shed 4 bases, J shed 4 bases, and the junction held 7 bases outside the gene matches. Germline CDR1 and CDR2: SEHNR and FQNEAQ (reference sequence). The CDR3 extends over 16 amino acids. The CDR3 region is CASSSGTGGLGTEAFF. CDR3 in DNA: TGTGCCAGCAGCTCCGGGACAGGGGGCTTGGGCACTGAAGCTTTCTTT. Together with reference TRBV7-9 and TRBJ1-1, the CDR3 gives the full variable domain: DTGVSQNPRHKITKRGQNVTFRCDPISEHNRLYWYRQTLGQGPEFLTYFQNEAQLEKSRLLSDRFSAERPKGSFSTLEIQRTEQGDSAMYLCASSSGTGGLGTEAFFGQGTRLTVV.

The J gene is TRBJ2-1, the V gene TRBV19, with D unresolved. V gave up 4 bases and J gave up 6 bases, with 10 bases separating them. Germline V gives CDR1 LNHDA, CDR2 SQIVND (reference sequence). The CDR3 is 13 amino acids. The CDR3 DNA reads TGTGCCAGTAGTAATCGAGCTCCCAATGAGCAGTTCTTC. It codes for CASSNRAPNEQFF.

V is TRBV21-1 and J is TRBJ2-3; TRBD1 is taken as the D call from the table, unchecked against the DNA. TRBV21-1 is classified as a pseudogene. This CDR3 spans 15 amino acids. CDR3 sequence: CASSKEGDRGDTQYF. CDR3 coding DNA: TGTGCCAGCAGCAAAGAAGGGGACAGGGGGGATACGCAGTATTTT.

The chain is built from TRBV9 and TRBJ2-1; the match to TRBD1 covers 9 bases. Trimming took 4 bases from V and 4 from J; bases not matched to a gene: 12. This CDR3 is built from 17 residues. Germline V gives CDR1 SGDLS, CDR2 YYNGEE. The chain's CDR3 is CASSPSKGQGLYNEQFF. The CDR3 nucleotides read TGTGCCAGCAGCCCGTCCAAGGGACAGGGACTTTACAATGAGCAGTTCTTC.

The count of this clone is one. V and J are TRBV19 and TRBJ2-5; 8 bases agree with TRBD2. Trimming cost V 6 bases and J 9 bases; bases outside gene matches: 15. This CDR3 spans 15 amino acids. The germline V gene encodes CDR1 LNHDA and CDR2 SQIVND (reference sequence). The CDR3 spells CASRSIGTSPAAQYF. CDR3 nucleotide sequence: TGTGCCAGTAGATCCATCGGGACTAGTCCAGCGGCCCAGTACTTC.

This rearrangement joins TRBV6-5 to TRBJ2-1; no clear D gene. CDR1 is MNHEY and CDR2 is SVGAGI in the germline V gene. V was clipped by 0 bases and J by 0 bases, with 9 bases between them. CDR3 length: 16 residues. In DNA, the CDR3 is TGTGCCAGCAGTTACTCCGCCGCGAGCTCCTACAATGAGCAGTTCTTC. It codes for CASSYSAASSYNEQFF.

This chain uses TRBV7-9 with TRBJ2-1; no clear D gene. Germline lookup yields CDR1 SEHNR and CDR2 FQNEAQ (reference sequence). V was clipped by 5 bases and J by 7 bases, with 9 bases between them. CDR3 length: 12 residues. The CDR3 DNA reads as TGTGCCAGCAGCCCCCTCAGGAATGAGCAGTTCTTC. Its protein is CASSPLRNEQFF.